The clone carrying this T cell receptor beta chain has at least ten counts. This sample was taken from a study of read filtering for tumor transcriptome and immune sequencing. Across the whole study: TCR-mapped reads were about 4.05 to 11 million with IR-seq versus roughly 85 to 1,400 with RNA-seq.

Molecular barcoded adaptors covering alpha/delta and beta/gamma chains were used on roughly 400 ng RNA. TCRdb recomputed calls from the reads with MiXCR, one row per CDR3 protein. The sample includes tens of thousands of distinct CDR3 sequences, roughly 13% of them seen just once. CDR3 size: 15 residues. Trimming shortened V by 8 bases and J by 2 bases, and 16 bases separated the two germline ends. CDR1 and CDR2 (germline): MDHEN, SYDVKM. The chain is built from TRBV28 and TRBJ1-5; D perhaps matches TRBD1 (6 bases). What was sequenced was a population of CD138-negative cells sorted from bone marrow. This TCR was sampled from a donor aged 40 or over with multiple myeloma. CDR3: CASRTEKVGNQPQHF. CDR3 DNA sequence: TGTGCCAGCCGGACAGAGAAAGTGGGCAATCAGCCCCAGCATTTT.